A selection of T cell receptor beta chains follows, all from one sample in a study of blood T cells in healthy people across ages. A single record per CDR3 protein comes from TCRdb applying MiXCR to the 5' RACE reads. There are more than 1 million distinct CDR3 sequences in the sample; over 35% occur only once, and 18% lies in the top ten. The sequencing sample was made of blood. Every receptor here comes from a woman aged 60 to 75 in good health. Both conserved end residues are part of each CDR3. A D gene is named only where the DNA matches it firmly. Expanded clones are given a class, and other clones once, few, many or no size at all.

j_call v_call clone_size d_call cdr3_nt cdr3_aa
TRBJ2-1 TRBV29-1 once TRBD1 TGCAGCGTCACCGGGACAGGGTCCCCCGGTGAGCAGTTCTTC CSVTGTGSPGEQFF
TRBJ2-1 TRBV27 few TRBD1 TGTGCCAGTAGATCCGGGACAGGGGGAGAGCAGTTCTTC CASRSGTGGEQFF
TRBJ2-7 TRBV9 . TRBD1 TGTGCCAGCAGCGTAGCACTAGGGACAGGAACGTCCTACGAGCAGTACTTC CASSVALGTGTSYEQYF
TRBJ2-7 TRBV7-9 . . TGTGCCAGCAGCTTAGCGCTTAGGGCCGACGAGCAGTACTTC CASSLALRADEQYF
TRBJ1-6 TRBV7-6 . . TGTGCCAGCAGCTTAGCCAGTAATTCACCCCTCCACTTT CASSLASNSPLHF
TRBJ2-7 TRBV20-1 many . TGCAGTGCTAGAGACCTTCGAGGGTCCTACGAGCAGTACTTC CSARDLRGSYEQYF
TRBJ2-3 TRBV25-1 . TRBD1 TGTGCCAGCAGTGCCCGACAGGGTACTAGCACAGATACGCAGTATTTT CASSARQGTSTDTQYF
TRBJ2-1 TRBV19 . . TGTGCCAGTAGTACTCGGGTGGGTGCCTACAATGAGCAGTTCTTC CASSTRVGAYNEQFF
TRBJ2-1 TRBV9 . . TGTGCCAGCAGCGTTGGTCCGCAAATGAGCTCCTACAATGAGCAGTTCTTC CASSVGPQMSSYNEQFF
TRBJ2-5 TRBV7-6 . . TGTGCCAGCAGCTTTCAGACAGGAGGGGAGACCCAGTACTTC CASSFQTGGETQYF
TRBJ2-1 TRBV25-1 few TRBD2 TGTGCCAGCAGTGAAATAACTAGCGGGTTCTACCACAATGAGCAGTTCTTC CASSEITSGFYHNEQFF
TRBJ2-7 TRBV20-1 few TRBD1 TGCAGTGCTGCGACAGGGAGCGAGCAGTACTTC CSAATGSEQYF
TRBJ1-4 TRBV12-3/TRBV12-4 . . TGTGCCAGCAGTTTAGAGGTTAATGAAAAACTGTTTTTT CASSLEVNEKLFF